This paragraph covers one T cell receptor (beta chain) sequence. This clonotype has a handful of counts. This receptor's antigen is unknown. No clone much larger than this one lies a single base away; base qualities are absent. Receptor libraries were prepared by 5' RACE. The sequencer was an Illumina HiSeq 2000. Template switching introduced a universal primer binding site; the final cDNA contained a unique molecular identifier, enabling accurate counting of TCR cDNA molecules. Specific primers in the conserved constant-segment region were used to synthesize first-strand cDNA for the TCR alpha and beta chains. To control for contamination, each cDNA library was double barcoded with a SMART-Mk sample barcode plus Illumina barcodes. Two successive PCR steps introduced TruSeq adapter sequences along with Illumina sample barcodes. TCR alpha and beta cDNA libraries were sequenced on the Illumina HiSeq platform with custom primers. Per the authors' processing: Unique molecular identifiers were extracted from raw reads with MiGEC, and CDR3 positions were determined with MiXCR. For each individual, recombination models were inferred using an EM algorithm with the repgenHMM and IGoR tools. The analysis of shared clonotypes was done with the tcR package in R, with sharing normalized by the product of cloneset sizes. To study raw recombination free of thymic and clonal selection effects, out-of-frame nonproductive sequences were analyzed. Using fastp trimming at Q25 and MiXCR clonotype assembly, TCRdb reanalyzed the public sequencing data and kept in-frame beta chains. Entries that share a CDR3 protein sequence are merged under the most common genes and DNA. The V and J calls shown here were made by TCRdb, not taken from the authors' results. Across this sample there are 350,000 or so distinct CDR3 sequences, with about 9% seen only once. Of the sample, 7.5% to 9.5% is held by the ten largest clones.

Every donor in the study was a healthy Caucasian. The researchers also sequenced three unrelated adults who were not twins: a male aged 18 to 29, a male aged 50 to 59, and a female aged 50 to 59. Miltenyi CD45RO+ enrichment and human naive T-cell isolation kits were used to isolate memory (CD45RO+) and naive T cells from PBMC. The entry originates in a study of identical twins (dated by TCRdb to the mid-2010s). About the full investigation: TCR alpha and beta repertoires from monozygotic twins, unrelated adults of various ages and cord blood were deep-sequenced to test whether fetal clonotypes persist. Replicate twin experiments were performed at different times using different library preparation protocols to rule out contamination.

Study-wide findings and limitations: A weaker excess of twin sharing was found in beta out-of-frame sequences because the signal-to-noise ratio was lowered by fewer shared sequences. Out-of-frame TCR alpha sharing in monozygotic twins was systematically underestimated by recombination models, whereas sharing between unrelated individuals was in agreement with the recombination models. Invariant T cells such as MAIT and iNKT could partly confound zero-insertion analyses, though diverse VJ usage argued against this for most clonotypes. Abundant cord blood beta clonotypes had fewer insertions, young adult naive repertoires showed a similar but weaker trend, and memory repertoires showed no such trend. Because the same donors could not be followed over many years, conclusions were based on cross-sectional statistical analysis. Compared with coincidental sharing between unrelated individuals, out-of-frame TCR alpha sequences shared between twins showed an excess of sequences with low generation probability.

As encoded in the germline V gene (reference sequence), CDR1 is LNHNV while CDR2 is YYDKDF. V and J are truncated by 3 bases and 2 bases respectively, leaving an intervening sequence of 17 bases. The CDR3 contains 16 residues, cysteine and phenylalanine counted. Just CDR3 DNA is preserved here, 48 bases in frame from base 1. Sequenced sample: naive T cells sorted from blood. This sample's cell subset or site label indicates: cells isolated with a human naive T-cell isolation kit. This receptor was taken from a woman aged 45-60 years in good health. The V gene is TRBV15 and the J gene is TRBJ2-7; the D gene is unclear. The nucleotide sequence reads as follows: TGTGCCACCAGCAGTTCCGGCCCTTTCCACACCTACGAGCAGTACTTC. It encodes CATSSSGPFHTYEQYF.